A single sample gave rise to the 15 T cell receptor beta chains below, sequenced in a study of beta chain features in type 1 diabetes (dated by TCRdb to the late 2010s). Overall study results and their limits: A moderate but significant shortening of TCRB CDR3 length was observed in type 1 diabetes patients in all four CD4+ subsets.

Library preparation employed the immunoSEQ multiplex PCR assay. All of the isolated RNA was reverse transcribed with the High Capacity cDNA Reverse Transcription Kit, so expressed TCRB transcripts were sequenced. The table was pulled from immuneACCESS by TCRdb, which kept in-frame rearrangements only. Such tables lose some clones; where checked, under half of the loss comes from unresolved V genes, and the rest has no known cause. The sample records some 270,000 clones, about 11% of which are singletons. The top ten clonotypes cover roughly 0.017% of the sample. The antigens for these receptors are not known. Sequencing input: naive CD4+ T cells from blood. According to the study, the label for this sample's cell subset or site signals: true naive CD4+ T cells. These receptors were taken from a man aged 30 to 39 with type 1 diabetes.

The chain employs TRBV29-1 and TRBJ1-5; TRBD1 might be the D (5 bases). The CDR3 spans 13 residues. Trimming took 5 bases from V and 4 from J, leaving 12 bases between them. Per germline, CDR1 SQVTM and CDR2 ANQGSEA. The CDR3 spells CSVRRGENQPQHF. The CDR3 DNA sequence: TGCAGCGTTCGGCGGGGCGAGAATCAGCCCCAGCATTTT.

This clone was detected only a few times. At one boundary the junction diverges from the germline segment, which might be a read error. This chain connects TRBV28 to TRBJ2-5; TRBD1 agrees at 8 bases. There are 14 residues in the CDR3. Germline loops: CDR1 MDHEN, CDR2 SYDVKM. The CDR3 nucleotides are TGTGCCAGCTCGACAGGGGCAAGGCTCAATAGTGAGGACTTC. Translated: CASSTGARLNSEDF. The full variable domain, with the rest looked up from reference TRBV28 and TRBJ2-5, is DVKVTQSSRYLVKRTGEKVFLECVQDMDHENMFWYRQDPGLGLRLIYFSYDVKMKEKGDIPEGYSVSREKKERFSLILESASTNQTSMYLCASSTGARLNSEDFGPGTRLLVL.

This clone was observed a few times. V usage is TRBV18 and J usage is TRBJ1-5; the D gene is possibly TRBD1 (6 bases). Trimming took off 3 bases at V and 4 bases at J, with 10 bases between the two ends. CDR3 size: 14 residues. CDR1 is KGHSH, CDR2 LQKENI, per germline. CDR3 in amino acids: CASSPGAVNQPQHF. The CDR3 DNA sequence: TGTGCCAGCTCACCGGGGGCGGTAAATCAGCCCCAGCATTTT.

This clone was observed a handful of times. The chain employs TRBV7-2 and TRBJ2-1; D unclear. Trimming cost V 5 bases and J 0 bases, with 11 bases left between them. Germline CDR1 and CDR2: SGHTA and FQGNSA. This CDR3 is built from 15 residues. CDR3 sequence reads: CASSQQQPSYNEQFF. The CDR3 region has the DNA TGTGCCAGCAGCCAACAGCAACCCTCCTACAATGAGCAGTTCTTC.

The genes are TRBV7-9 and TRBJ2-3; 14 bases are a match to TRBD2. Germline V CDR1 and CDR2: SEHNR, FQNEAQ (reference sequence). CDR3 length: 16 residues. V was pared by 3 bases and J by 4 bases, with 3 bases of the junction left unmatched. The CDR3 sequence is CASSFGTSGGPDTQYF. In DNA, the CDR3 is TGTGCCAGCAGCTTCGGGACTAGCGGGGGCCCAGATACGCAGTATTTT.

The sample holds a few counts of this clone. The chain carries TRBV28 and TRBJ1-1; no reliable D call. CDR3 length: 11 amino acids. V was pared by 7 bases and J by 1 base, with 4 bases between. Germline V lookup: CDR1 MDHEN, CDR2 SYDVKM. For the CDR3, the DNA is TGTGCCAGCATGAGGAACACTGAAGCTTTCTTT. Translating gives CASMRNTEAFF. Supplemented by reference TRBV28 and TRBJ1-1, the full variable domain reads DVKVTQSSRYLVKRTGEKVFLECVQDMDHENMFWYRQDPGLGLRLIYFSYDVKMKEKGDIPEGYSVSREKKERFSLILESASTNQTSMYLCASMRNTEAFFGQGTRLTVV.

A few counts support this clone. The CDR3 coding sequence is TGTGCCAACCAGTCACACTATGGCTACACCTTC. This codes for CANQSHYGYTF. This chain connects TRBV14 to TRBJ1-2, with unresolved D. From germline, CDR1 is SGHDN and CDR2 FVKESK. Trimming pared 10 bases from V and 3 bases from J, leaving 9 bases between. The CDR3 consists of 11 residues.

This clone came up a few times. J is TRBJ1-2 and V is TRBV18; D perhaps matches TRBD1 (6 bases). The CDR3 loop spans 15 amino acids. Germline CDR1 reads KGHSH; CDR2 reads LQKENI. V lost 2 bases, J lost 4 bases, and 14 bases lay in between. CDR3 amino acids: CASSPYGQTRYGYTF. CDR3 nucleotide sequence: TGTGCCAGCTCACCATACGGACAGACCCGCTATGGCTACACCTTC.

This clone was counted between two and nine times. This rearrangement joins TRBV2 to TRBJ1-2; possibly TRBD1 for D (6 bases). Germline V lookup: CDR1 SNHLY, CDR2 FYNNEI. Trimming left V 8 bases short and J 2 bases short, with 12 bases between. The CDR3 sequence is 13 residues long. CDR3 nucleotides: TGTGCCAGCCGGCCAGGGGTCAACTATGGCTACACCTTC. Its translation is CASRPGVNYGYTF.

V gene TRBV4-2 combines with J gene TRBJ1-6; tentatively, D is TRBD1 (6 bases). CDR1 and CDR2 (germline): LGHNA, YNFKEQ. CDR3 length: 18 residues. V lost 0 bases and J 3 bases, leaving 15 bases between the germline ends. DNA for the CDR3: TGTGCCAGCAGCCAAGAAAAACAGGGTCACAACTATAATTCACCCCTCCACTTT. Its protein product is CASSQEKQGHNYNSPLHF.

The sample holds a few counts of this clone. V gene TRBV2 combines with J gene TRBJ2-1, with TRBD1 matching over 7 bases. V was pared by 8 bases and J by 6 bases, with 10 bases of the junction left unmatched. The V gene's germline CDR1 is SNHLY and CDR2 FYNNEI. The CDR3 sequence is 14 residues long. As DNA, the CDR3 is TGTGCCAGCGGACGGACAGGAAGGACCAATGAGCAGTTCTTC. Residues: CASGRTGRTNEQFF.

A few counts support this clone. The chain carries TRBV5-1 and TRBJ2-1, with 9 bases lining up with TRBD2. The V segment lost 0 bases and the J segment 5 bases; nucleotides outside the gene matches: 3. This CDR3 spans 15 amino acids. The germline CDR1 and CDR2 sequences are SGHRS and YFSETQ. CDR3 in amino acids: CASSLEASGDNEQFF. CDR3 nucleotides: TGCGCCAGCAGCTTGGAGGCTAGCGGGGACAATGAGCAGTTCTTC.

This clone was detected a few times. This rearrangement joins TRBV7-9 to TRBJ2-7, with D maybe TRBD1 (6 bases). Trimming took off 5 bases at V and 4 bases at J, with 9 bases between the two ends. The CDR3 runs 12 residues. In germline, CDR1 is SEHNR, CDR2 FQNEAQ (reference sequence). The CDR3: CASSQQGYEQYF. Here the CDR3 DNA reads TGTGCCAGCAGCCAACAGGGATACGAGCAGTACTTC.

The rearrangement links TRBV4-2 to TRBJ1-6; D remains ambiguous. The germline gives CDR1 LGHNA, CDR2 YNFKEQ. CDR3 length equals 15 residues. The germline V and J ends were trimmed by 0 bases and 4 bases, with 7 bases remaining between them. The CDR3: CASSQDQMYNSPLHF. CDR3 DNA: TGTGCCAGCAGCCAAGATCAGATGTATAATTCACCCCTCCACTTT.

This clone was found a few times. The chain links TRBV7-2 to TRBJ1-2; no reliable D call. The V gene lost 3 bases and the J gene lost 12 bases, with 17 bases spanning the gap. Germline CDR1 is SGHTA and CDR2 is FQGNSA. The CDR3 has 13 residues. CDR3 sequence reads: CASSFDAGLWDTF. CDR3 bases: TGTGCCAGCAGCTTCGACGCGGGATTATGGGACACCTTC.